This T cell receptor (beta chain) was captured by sequencing in a study of T-cell reconstitution after alpha-beta-depleted transplantation in children. Study-wide results and limits: One year post-transplant, T-cell counts and diversity were largely derived from T cells produced anew.

In this sample, this clonotype turned up a few times. Antigen specificity is unknown. For TCRbeta, the library was prepared with unique molecular identifiers. TCRdb redid the calling of the PCR reads with MiXCR, one entry per CDR3 protein. The sample has about 980,000 distinct CDR3 sequences, roughly 29% seen once; the top ten hold roughly 28%. The sequence derives from a boy under three years old who had a stem cell transplant for SCID, so the T cells may come from the graft donor. Here the sequenced sample was PBMCs, mostly from graft donor cells, taken 360 days after TCRalphabeta/CD19-depleted stem cell transplant.

CDR3 protein: CASGRASDTQYF. As DNA, the CDR3 is TGTGCCAGCGGACGGGCGTCGGATACGCAGTATTTT. The rearrangement uses TRBV3-1 and TRBJ2-3; D unresolved. The CDR3 has 12 amino acids. From germline, CDR1 is LGHDT and CDR2 YNNKEL (reference sequence). Trimming cost V 8 bases and J 6 bases, with 12 bases left between them.